The next 15 T cell receptor beta chains were all read from a single sample in a study of blood T cell repertoires in COVID-19. Clones were sequenced by immunoSEQ multiplex PCR, and TCRdb holds only the in-frame ones, with some missing. Seen here are approximately 290,000 clones, around nine tenths observed once, and the top ten hold 1% to 1.3%. Source material: PBMCs or T cells enriched from blood (not recorded which). Every receptor here comes from a woman aged 25 to 39 who had recovered from COVID-19.

The rearrangement uses TRBV5-5 and TRBJ1-3, with 10 bases fitting TRBD1. The CDR3 has 15 residues. V lost 1 base and J lost 7; bases outside the gene matches: 5. CDR1 and CDR2 from the germline V gene are SGHKS and YYEKEE (reference sequence). The CDR3 here is CASSLWMGQGNTIYF. CDR3 sequence (DNA): TGTGCCAGCAGCTTGTGGATGGGACAGGGGAACACCATATATTTT.

This chain connects TRBV6-5 to TRBJ1-4; weak D call: TRBD1 (6 bases). The ends were cut back, 2 bases at V and 7 bases at J, with 11 bases in the middle. The CDR3 length is 14 residues. Germline loops: CDR1 MNHEY, CDR2 SVGAGI. The CDR3 DNA sequence: TGTGCCAGCAGTTACCGGGGGGGCTCTGAAAAACTGTTTTTT. It codes for CASSYRGGSEKLFF.

V is TRBV12-5 and J is TRBJ2-1; possible D gene TRBD2, 6 bases. This CDR3 spans 15 amino acids. Trimming stripped 2 bases from V and 10 bases from J, with 18 bases between. CDR1 is LGHNT, CDR2 FRNRAP, per germline. The CDR3 loop is CASGLTLAGGDEQFF. The CDR3 nucleotides read TGTGCTAGTGGTTTGACACTAGCTGGCGGCGACGAGCAGTTCTTC.

The CDR3 sequence: CASSVGVFNEQFF. CDR3 sequence (DNA): TGTGCCAGCAGTGTCGGGGTATTCAATGAGCAGTTCTTC. This chain connects TRBV28 to TRBJ2-1; D might be TRBD2 (5 bases). This CDR3 region has 13 residues. V shed 5 bases and J shed 6 bases, with 11 bases lying between them. Germline lookup yields CDR1 MDHEN and CDR2 SYDVKM.

This chain links TRBV28 with TRBJ1-1; D unresolved. V was shortened by 7 bases and J by 3 bases, with 18 bases between the two germline ends. CDR3 size: 15 residues. The germline gives CDR1 MDHEN, CDR2 SYDVKM. CDR3 sequence reads: CASTSSPAGYTEAFF. Here the CDR3 DNA reads TGTGCCAGCACCTCTTCCCCCGCGGGGTACACTGAAGCTTTCTTT. The complete variable domain, with remaining parts taken from reference TRBV28 and TRBJ1-1, reads DVKVTQSSRYLVKRTGEKVFLECVQDMDHENMFWYRQDPGLGLRLIYFSYDVKMKEKGDIPEGYSVSREKKERFSLILESASTNQTSMYLCASTSSPAGYTEAFFGQGTRLTVV.

The V gene is TRBV19, the J gene TRBJ1-3; D gene unclear. The CDR3 runs 16 residues. Trimming took off 6 bases at V and 0 bases at J, with 15 bases between the two ends. The germline gives CDR1 LNHDA, CDR2 SQIVND (reference sequence). CDR3 region: CASSVDERPSGNTIYF. In nucleotides, the CDR3 is TGTGCCAGTAGCGTGGACGAGCGGCCCTCTGGAAACACCATATATTTT.

The rearrangement links TRBV9 to TRBJ2-7; the match to TRBD2 covers 14 bases. J gave up 4 bases and V 3 bases, and 15 bases lay outside the gene matches. The CDR3 length is 19 residues. Germline V lookup: CDR1 SGDLS, CDR2 YYNGEE. DNA of the CDR3: TGTGCCAGCAGCGCATCCCTTGGGACTAGCGGGAGCGGGGGGTACGAGCAGTACTTC. Its translation is CASSASLGTSGSGGYEQYF.

This sequence joins TRBV28 and TRBJ2-5, with TRBD1 identical over 8 bases. V gave up 6 bases and J gave up 4 bases; unmatched junction bases: 4. The CDR3 sequence is 13 residues long. Germline CDR1 and CDR2: MDHEN and SYDVKM. CDR3 amino acids: CASRVQGAETQYF. Here the CDR3 DNA reads TGTGCCAGCAGGGTGCAGGGGGCAGAGACCCAGTACTTC.

This clone is a singleton in its sample. CDR3: CASSLESSGTFSYNEQFF. CDR3 nucleotides: TGTGCCAGCAGCTTAGAATCTAGCGGAACTTTCTCCTACAATGAGCAGTTCTTC. The rearrangement links TRBV7-9 to TRBJ2-1; 7 nucleotides agree with TRBD2. V lost 1 base and J lost 0; bases outside the gene matches: 9. The CDR3 runs to 18 residues. CDR1 is SEHNR, CDR2 FQNEAQ, per germline (reference sequence).

In nucleotides, the CDR3 is TGTGCCAGCAGCGCCCGGGGGGGCGGTTTTGAAAAACTGTTTTTT. This encodes CASSARGGGFEKLFF. The chain couples TRBV27 to TRBJ1-4, with D perhaps TRBD1 (6 bases). Trimming removed 6 bases at V and 7 bases at J, with 18 bases between. The length of the CDR3 is 15 residues. In germline, CDR1 is MNHEY, CDR2 SMNVEV (reference sequence).

V is TRBV30 and J is TRBJ2-7, with 8 bases lining up with TRBD2. The CDR3 consists of 15 residues. Germline V gene lookup returns CDR1 GTSNPN and CDR2 SVGIG (reference sequence). V was clipped by 4 bases and J by 0 bases; unmatched bases: 8. This chain's CDR3 is CAWNDGRASSYEQYF. The DNA of the CDR3 is TGTGCCTGGAATGACGGGAGGGCGAGCTCCTACGAGCAGTACTTC.

V is TRBV28 and J is TRBJ2-7; TRBD1 aligns across 12 bases. This CDR3 comprises 14 residues. The ends lost 5 bases at V and 7 bases at J; junction bases unmatched: 6. Looked up from germline, CDR1 is MDHEN and CDR2 is SYDVKM. The CDR3 DNA follows: TGTGCCAGCAGTCCGGGACAGGGGGCGCGAGAGCAGTACTTC. Translation: CASSPGQGAREQYF.

V usage is TRBV6-6 and J usage is TRBJ2-3; D not certain. Germline V lookup: CDR1 MNHNY, CDR2 SVGAGI (reference sequence). CDR3 length: 14 residues. V lost 1 base to trimming and J lost 3 bases, with 8 bases between them. The CDR3 coding sequence is TGTGCCAGCAGTTACTTGTCAGGTACAGATACGCAGTATTTT. Translating gives CASSYLSGTDTQYF.

The chain employs TRBV27 and TRBJ1-6, with TRBD1 matching 7 bases. The CDR3 spans 17 residues. Trimming cost V 6 bases and J 1 base; bases outside gene matches: 9. The germline V gene has CDR1 MNHEY and CDR2 SMNVEV (reference sequence). The CDR3 DNA sequence: TGTGCCAGCAGACAGGGGCAACTTGGGTCCTATAATTCACCCCTCCACTTT. Protein product: CASRQGQLGSYNSPLHF.

The rearrangement joins TRBV5-1 to TRBJ1-2, with 7 bases matching TRBD1. Germline V gives CDR1 SGHRS, CDR2 YFSETQ. J lost 2 bases, V lost 3 bases, and 7 bases had no gene match. This CDR3 is built from 15 residues. This CDR3 reads CASSSTGQLNYGYTF. As DNA, the CDR3 is TGCGCCAGCAGCTCCACGGGACAGCTGAACTATGGCTACACCTTC.